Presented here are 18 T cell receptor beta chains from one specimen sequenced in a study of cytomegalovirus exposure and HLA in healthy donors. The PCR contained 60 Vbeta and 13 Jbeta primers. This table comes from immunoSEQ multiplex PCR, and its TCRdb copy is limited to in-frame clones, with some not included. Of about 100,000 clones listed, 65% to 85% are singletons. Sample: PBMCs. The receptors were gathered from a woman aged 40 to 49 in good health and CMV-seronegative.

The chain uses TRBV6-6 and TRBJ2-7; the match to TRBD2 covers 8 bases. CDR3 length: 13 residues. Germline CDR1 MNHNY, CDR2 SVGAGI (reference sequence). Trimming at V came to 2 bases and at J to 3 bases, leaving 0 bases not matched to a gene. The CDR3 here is CASSYAGGYEQYF. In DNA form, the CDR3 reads TGTGCCAGCAGTTACGCGGGGGGCTACGAGCAGTACTTC.

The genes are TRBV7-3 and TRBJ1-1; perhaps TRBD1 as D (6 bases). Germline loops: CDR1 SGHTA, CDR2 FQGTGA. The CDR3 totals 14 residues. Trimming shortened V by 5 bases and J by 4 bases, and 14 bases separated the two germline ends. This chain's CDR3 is CASSETGQGTEAFF. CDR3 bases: TGTGCCAGCAGCGAGACAGGTCAGGGCACTGAAGCTTTCTTT.

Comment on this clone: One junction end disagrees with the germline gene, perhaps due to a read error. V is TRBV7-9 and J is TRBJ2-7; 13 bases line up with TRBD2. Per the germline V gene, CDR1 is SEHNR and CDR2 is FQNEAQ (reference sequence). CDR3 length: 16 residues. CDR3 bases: TGTTCCAGCAGCGAATGGGGGACTAGCGGGGCCTACGAGCAGTACTTC. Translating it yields CSSSEWGTSGAYEQYF.

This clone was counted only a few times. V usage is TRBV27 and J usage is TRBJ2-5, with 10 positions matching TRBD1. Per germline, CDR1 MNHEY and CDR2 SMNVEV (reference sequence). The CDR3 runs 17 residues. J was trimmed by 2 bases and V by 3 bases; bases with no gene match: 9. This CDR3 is CASSFLPRTGGQETQYF. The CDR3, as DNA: TGTGCCAGCAGTTTTCTCCCTCGGACAGGGGGGCAAGAGACCCAGTACTTC.

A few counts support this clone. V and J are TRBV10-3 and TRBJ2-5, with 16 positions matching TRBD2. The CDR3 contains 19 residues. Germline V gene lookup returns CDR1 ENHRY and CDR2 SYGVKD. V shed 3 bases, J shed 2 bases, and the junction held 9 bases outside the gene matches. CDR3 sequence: CAISEPGTSGRAGQETQYF. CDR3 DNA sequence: TGTGCCATCAGTGAACCCGGGACTAGCGGGAGGGCGGGACAAGAGACCCAGTACTTC.

CDR3 nucleotides: TGTGCCAGCAGTGAACTGGGACACCCTAATGAAAAACTGTTTTTT. Encoded protein: CASSELGHPNEKLFF. The genes are TRBV2 and TRBJ1-4, with a tentative D call TRBD1 (6 bases). The CDR3 loop spans 15 amino acids. The V gene's germline CDR1 is SNHLY and CDR2 FYNNEI. V was trimmed by 2 bases and J by 3 bases, leaving 10 bases between them.

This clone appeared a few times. CDR3 amino acids: CASSLGDSNVSPLHF. In DNA, the CDR3 is TGCGCCAGCAGCTTGGGGGACAGCAACGTTTCACCCCTCCACTTT. The chain links TRBV5-1 to TRBJ1-6; TRBD1 matches 7 bases. Germline CDR1 and CDR2: SGHRS and YFSETQ. V lost 0 bases, J lost 9 bases, and 6 bases stayed unmatched. CDR3 size: 15 residues.

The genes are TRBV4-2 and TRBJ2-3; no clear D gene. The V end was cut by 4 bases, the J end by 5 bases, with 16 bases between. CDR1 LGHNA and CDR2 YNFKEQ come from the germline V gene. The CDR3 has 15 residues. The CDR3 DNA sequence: TGTGCCAGCAGCCCAGTATTGCAAAAACAAGATACGCAGTATTTT. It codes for CASSPVLQKQDTQYF.

In nucleotides, the CDR3 is TGTGCCAGCAGTCCCCGGACAGGAGGTAGCTATGGCTACACCTTC. As protein: CASSPRTGGSYGYTF. The gene calls are TRBV27 and TRBJ1-2, with 7 positions matching TRBD1. Germline V CDR1 and CDR2: MNHEY, SMNVEV (reference sequence). The CDR3 contains 15 residues. The V and J ends lost 5 bases and 4 bases, in that order; junction bases with no gene match: 10.

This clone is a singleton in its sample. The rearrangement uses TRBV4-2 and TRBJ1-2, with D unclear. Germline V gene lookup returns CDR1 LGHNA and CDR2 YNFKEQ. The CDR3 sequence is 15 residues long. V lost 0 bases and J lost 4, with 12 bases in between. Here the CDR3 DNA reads TGTGCCAGCAGCCAAGATCCTTCCCCTCCCTATGGCTACACCTTC. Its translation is CASSQDPSPPYGYTF.

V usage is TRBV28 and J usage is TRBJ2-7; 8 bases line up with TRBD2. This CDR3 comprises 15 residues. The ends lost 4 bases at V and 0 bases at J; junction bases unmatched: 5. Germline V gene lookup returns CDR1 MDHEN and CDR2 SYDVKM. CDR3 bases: TGTGCCAGCAGTTCCGTAGCGGGGAGCTCCTACGAGCAGTACTTC. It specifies CASSSVAGSSYEQYF.

The CDR3 region has the DNA TGTGCCAGCAGTTACGGCGGGGGCCTCTACGAGCAGTACTTC. Amino acids: CASSYGGGLYEQYF. The chain employs TRBV6-6 and TRBJ2-5, with D tentatively TRBD2 (7 bases). The J call may be faulty, since TRBJ2-7 better matches the DNA end. Per the germline V gene, CDR1 is MNHNY and CDR2 is SVGAGI (reference sequence). The CDR3 is 14 amino acids.

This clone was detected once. The CDR3 is CASSLSVPTTGTEQYF. CDR3 DNA: TGTGCCAGCAGCTTATCCGTACCAACGACAGGGACCGAGCAGTACTTC. This chain connects TRBV7-2 to TRBJ2-7; 7 bases line up with TRBD1. Trimming took 2 bases from V and 6 from J; bases not matched to a gene: 13. There are 16 residues in the CDR3. Germline CDR1 and CDR2: SGHTA and FQGNSA. Filled out from reference TRBV7-2 and TRBJ2-7, the complete variable domain reads GAGVSQSPSNKVTEKGKDVELRCDPISGHTALYWYRQSLGQGLEFLIYFQGNSAPDKSGLPSDRFSAERTGGSVSTLTIQRTQQEDSAVYLCASSLSVPTTGTEQYFGPGTRLTVT.

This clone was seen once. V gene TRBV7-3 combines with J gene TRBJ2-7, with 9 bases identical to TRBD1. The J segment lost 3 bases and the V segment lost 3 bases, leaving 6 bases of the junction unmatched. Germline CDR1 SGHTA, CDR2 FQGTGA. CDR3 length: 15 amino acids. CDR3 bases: TGTGCCAGCAGCTTCGATGGGGGACAGGGCTACGAGCAGTACTTC. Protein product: CASSFDGGQGYEQYF.

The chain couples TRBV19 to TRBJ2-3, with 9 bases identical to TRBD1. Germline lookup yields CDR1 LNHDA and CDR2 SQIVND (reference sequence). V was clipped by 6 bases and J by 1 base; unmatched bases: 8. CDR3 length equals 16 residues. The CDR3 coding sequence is TGTGCCAGTAGCTCTTCGAGGACAGGGGGCACAGATACGCAGTATTTT. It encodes CASSSSRTGGTDTQYF.

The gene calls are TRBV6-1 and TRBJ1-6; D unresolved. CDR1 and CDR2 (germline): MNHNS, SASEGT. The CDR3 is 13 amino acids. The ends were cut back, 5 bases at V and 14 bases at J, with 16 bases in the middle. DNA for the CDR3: TGTGCCAGCAGTTATGTTATCAGGATGGCCCTCCACTTT. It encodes CASSYVIRMALHF.

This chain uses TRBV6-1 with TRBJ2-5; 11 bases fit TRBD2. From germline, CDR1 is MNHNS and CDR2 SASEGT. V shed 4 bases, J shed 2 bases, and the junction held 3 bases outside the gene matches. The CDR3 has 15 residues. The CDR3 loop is CASSGLAGSQETQYF. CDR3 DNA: TGTGCCAGCAGTGGACTAGCGGGATCACAAGAGACCCAGTACTTC.

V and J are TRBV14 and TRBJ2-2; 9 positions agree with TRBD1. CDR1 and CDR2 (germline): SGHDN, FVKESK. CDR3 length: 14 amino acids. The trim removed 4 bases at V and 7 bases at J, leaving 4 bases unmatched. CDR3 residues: CASSRTGVYGELFF. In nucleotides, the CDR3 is TGTGCCAGCAGCCGGACAGGGGTGTACGGGGAGCTGTTTTTT. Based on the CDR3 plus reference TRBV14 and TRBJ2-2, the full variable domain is EAGVTQFPSHSVIEKGQTVTLRCDPISGHDNLYWYRRVMGKEIKFLLHFVKESKQDESGMPNNRFLAERTGGTYSTLKVQPAELEDSGVYFCASSRTGVYGELFFGEGSRLTVL.